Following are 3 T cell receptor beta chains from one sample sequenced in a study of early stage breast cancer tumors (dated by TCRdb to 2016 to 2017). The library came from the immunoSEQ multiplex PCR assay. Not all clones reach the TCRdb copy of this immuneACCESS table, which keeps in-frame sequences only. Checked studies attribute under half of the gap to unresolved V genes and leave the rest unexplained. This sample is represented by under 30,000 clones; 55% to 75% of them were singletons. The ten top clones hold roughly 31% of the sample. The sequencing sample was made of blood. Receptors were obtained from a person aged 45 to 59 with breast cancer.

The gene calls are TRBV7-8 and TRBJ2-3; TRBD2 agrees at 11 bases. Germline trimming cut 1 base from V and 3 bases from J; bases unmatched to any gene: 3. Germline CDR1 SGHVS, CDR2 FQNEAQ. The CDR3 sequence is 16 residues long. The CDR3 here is CASSLVAGGQTDTQYF. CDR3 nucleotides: TGTGCCAGCAGCTTAGTAGCGGGAGGGCAAACAGATACGCAGTATTTT.

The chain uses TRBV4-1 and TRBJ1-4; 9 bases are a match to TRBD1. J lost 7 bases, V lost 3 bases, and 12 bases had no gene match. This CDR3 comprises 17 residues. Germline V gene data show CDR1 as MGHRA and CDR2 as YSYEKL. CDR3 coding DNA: TGCGCCAGCAGCCACCAAACCCCCGGGACAGGGAGTGAAAAACTGTTTTTT. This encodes CASSHQTPGTGSEKLFF.

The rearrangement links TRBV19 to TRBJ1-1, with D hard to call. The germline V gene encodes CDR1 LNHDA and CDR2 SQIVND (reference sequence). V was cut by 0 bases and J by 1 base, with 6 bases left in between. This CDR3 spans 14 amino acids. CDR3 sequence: CASSIDLGNTEAFF. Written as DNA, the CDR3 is TGTGCCAGTAGTATAGATCTCGGGAACACTGAAGCTTTCTTT.